This T cell receptor beta chain was sequenced during a study of cytotoxic CD8 clonotypes in ibrutinib-treated CLL. Study overall: The study recorded mean values of approximately 260,000 productive templates and tens of thousands of productive rearrangements per sample.

This CDR3 is built from 15 residues. The V end was cut by 0 bases, the J end by 1 base, with 10 bases between. Germline CDR1 reads WNHNN; CDR2 reads SYGVQD (reference sequence). The repertoire was sequenced with immunoSEQ multiplex PCR; TCRdb's copy has only in-frame clones and lacks some. Of about 200,000 clones in the sample, approximately 68% were seen once. The table lists this clone with a few counts. The sequence came from a human donor with chronic lymphocytic leukemia. The sequencing used PBMCs, collected after 24 months of ibrutinib treatment. The chain employs TRBV10-1 and TRBJ2-7; D may be TRBD1 or TRBD2 (5 bases each). The CDR3 sequence: CASSESRGGSYEQYF. In DNA, the CDR3 is TGCGCCAGCAGTGAGTCGAGGGGTGGTTCCTACGAGCAGTACTTC.